This paragraph reports one TCR beta chain. What this receptor recognizes is not known. No qualities accompany the bases; no much larger clone lies one base away. This specimen belongs to a study of shared clonotypes between healthy human individuals (TCRdb year 2020). Background for the entire study: A few men and a couple of women, aged 18 to 49 years, made up the cohort. Different laboratories and diverse techniques were used to prepare libraries and sequence TCR repertoires, to increase sequencing depth and limit assay-specific biases. The study deeply sequenced blood TCR repertoires of five healthy adults to estimate repertoire size and the extent of clonotype sharing between individuals. For each donor, CD4 naive and CD4 memory were each given three plates, CD8 naive was given two plates, and CD8 memory was given one plate. Per donor, leukapheresis produced somewhere between about 0.94 and 9 billion PBMCs.

Donors were healthy HIV-negative adults with no recently reported acute infections or vaccinations. Every donor was a Caucasian adult living in Nashville, Tennessee, USA. CD4+ T cells were enriched by magnetic negative selection, after which naive cells were positively selected on CD45RA and the negative fraction was taken as the memory subset. Blood was obtained by leukapheresis, after which PBMCs were separated by Ficoll-Histopaque density gradient centrifugation and cryopreserved in liquid nitrogen vapor phase. Analytical flow cytometry was used to check the purity and quantity of each magnetically sorted T cell population. From each sorted fraction, genomic DNA was isolated and quantified by UV absorbance on a Nanodrop 2000c. Using the deep immunoSEQ assay, multiplex PCR amplified TCR CDR3 regions from genomic DNA. Extracted genomic DNA from each cell subset was spread evenly across all wells of several immunoSEQ 96-well plates, with each plate serving as a replicate. For sorted subsets, about 0.2 ug genomic DNA, equal to 30,000 to 35,000 T cell genomes, was loaded into each replicate PCR. The purified libraries were quantified using a Qubit 3.0 fluorometer, sized with a Bioanalyzer 2100, and then quantified again using the KAPA Library Quantification kit. Each immunoSEQ 96-well plate was sequenced on its own single-read 150-cycle Illumina NextSeq 550 flow cell. As for how the authors treated the data: Because the immunoSEQ output held only junctional sequences and lacked quality scores, the filtering could not match the filtering applied to full-length reads. To assign V/J genes and CDR3, sequences were annotated against IMGT germline references using PyIR, a Python wrapper for IgBLAST v1.9. Any read was removed if the V/J assignment was weak (E-value above 1e-6), the CDR3 was missing, or the read contained stop codons, out-of-frame junctions, or ambiguous translated residues. V3J clonotypes were defined as sequences sharing an identical inferred V gene, J gene, and CDR3 amino acid sequence. Percentage overlap between repertoires was calculated by dividing the number of shared unique clonotypes by the size of the smaller repertoire. Repertoire richness was assessed with RTK rarefaction, the Chao1 estimator, and Recon v2.1 estimates of unobserved clonotypes. Generation probabilities for all TCRbeta clonotypes obtained by the gDNA method from a few donors were computed using OLGA. TCRdb carries this immuneACCESS record with in-frame sequences only. Its versions omit some clonotypes, under half of them owing to an unresolved V gene in the studies checked, with the rest unexplained. V and J calls and clone size follow that table, whereas D and trimming were derived from the DNA. The sample contains about 980,000 clones, around 80% of them found a single time. Approximately 1.5% of the sample belongs to the ten largest clones.

Here is what the overall study found, with its caveats: When several donors were compared, the shared fraction of clonotypes was about 5.4% for naive CD4, about 4% for naive CD8, roughly 2.5% for memory CD4, and roughly 0.4% for memory CD8. Compared with non-shared clonotypes, the clonotypes found in all four sorted-subset donors had higher generation probabilities. Sampling was limited to blood, and TCR repertoires in tissue likely differ from TCR repertoires in blood. Pairwise subsampling led to the expectation that sequencing depth would affect the degree of clonotype sharing among donors. The small number of donors limited the genetic and exposure-history diversity represented. Even with the large sequencing depth, rarefaction of the sorted-subset datasets indicated that sequencing was incomplete. Estimated clonotype richness was generally larger for naive than for memory subsets.

V loses 6 bases of germline sequence and J loses 9 bases, and the interval between the two ends is 12 bases. In the germline V gene, CDR1 corresponds to MNHEY and CDR2 to SVGAGI. The CDR3 runs 12 residues from the cysteine to the phenylalanine. The entry retains the CDR3 DNA only, 36 bases that are in frame from base 1. This clonotype was obtained from a man aged 18 to 29 in good health. Sequenced sample: memory CD4+ T cells sorted from blood. Reading the label with the study, this specimen's cell subset or site is: CD45RA-negative fraction. This chain joins TRBV6-5 to TRBJ2-1; the D gene remains uncertain. The CDR3 region reads CASRSGPGEQFF. The base sequence is TGTGCCAGCAGAAGTGGCCCGGGTGAGCAGTTCTTC.